A single sample is the source of the 31 T cell receptor beta chains below, sequenced in a study of CD8 T cells in ankylosing spondylitis. Using its own MiXCR run on the 5' RACE reads, TCRdb lists one record per CDR3 protein. The table includes around 300,000 distinct CDR3 sequences, roughly 14% detected once. Sequencing was carried out using blood, either unsorted or a sorted T cell fraction (not recorded which). The receptors here all came from a male donor with ankylosing spondylitis or in good health (not recorded which).

This clonotype showed up just a few times. J is TRBJ1-2 and V is TRBV12-3 or TRBV12-4, with a weak D call TRBD1 (6 bases). Trimming removed 5 bases at V and 6 bases at J, with 10 bases between. CDR3 size: 12 residues. Written as DNA, the CDR3 is TGTGCCAGCAGTGCGGCAGGGGATGGCTACACCTTC. As protein: CASSAAGDGYTF.

The J gene is TRBJ2-1, the V gene TRBV9, with no clear D. The germline CDR1 and CDR2 sequences are SGDLS and YYNGEE. The CDR3 extends over 18 amino acids. V lost 3 bases and J lost 7, with 26 bases in between. The CDR3 here is CASSALPLDGFGRNEQFF. CDR3 bases: TGTGCCAGCAGCGCCTTGCCGTTAGACGGGTTTGGTCGGAATGAGCAGTTCTTC.

This chain uses TRBV7-9 with TRBJ2-3, with TRBD2 matching over 12 bases. This CDR3 region has 16 residues. Trimming took 5 bases from V and 0 from J; bases not matched to a gene: 3. The germline V gene encodes CDR1 SEHNR and CDR2 FQNEAQ (reference sequence). The CDR3 reads CASSPGLAGSTDTQYF. The CDR3 DNA is TGTGCCAGCAGCCCCGGACTAGCGGGGAGCACAGATACGCAGTATTTT.

At least ten counts were recorded for this clonotype. CDR3 residues: CASSLAVSGGSLLDEQFF. CDR3 nucleotides: TGCGCCAGCAGCTTGGCGGTTAGTGGGGGATCCCTCCTAGATGAGCAGTTCTTC. The rearrangement joins TRBV5-1 to TRBJ2-1; D possibly uses TRBD1 or TRBD2 (5 bases each). This CDR3 spans 18 amino acids. Germline CDR1 SGHRS, CDR2 YFSETQ. The V and J ends lost 0 bases and 8 bases respectively, with 24 bases between them.

This clonotype was seen at least ten times. The genes are TRBV19 and TRBJ1-3; D is perhaps TRBD1 (6 bases). The CDR3 runs 15 residues. Germline assignment: CDR1 LNHDA and CDR2 SQIVND (reference sequence). Trimming removed 5 bases at V and 2 bases at J, with 13 bases between. The DNA of the CDR3 is TGTGCCAGTAGTCAAACAGGGACTCCTGGAAACACCATATATTTT. Its protein product is CASSQTGTPGNTIYF.

This clonotype was seen at least ten times. The genes are TRBV20-1 and TRBJ1-5; no reliable D call. Trimming removed 6 bases at V and 0 bases at J, with 9 bases between. The CDR3 has 13 residues. The germline CDR1 and CDR2 sequences are DFQATT and SNEGSKA (reference sequence). In nucleotides, the CDR3 is TGCAGTGCCGTAGCAGGTAGCAATCAGCCCCAGCATTTT. Amino acid sequence: CSAVAGSNQPQHF.

The table lists this clonotype with a few counts. The chain employs TRBV5-5 and TRBJ2-2, with D unclear. V was pared by 0 bases and J by 3 bases, with 18 bases between. The CDR3 runs 18 residues. Germline CDR1 is SGHKS and CDR2 is YYEKEE (reference sequence). As DNA, the CDR3 is TGTGCCAGCAGCTTGGGCCCCGTGTACGGAGCACACACCGGGGAGCTGTTTTTT. Translated, it gives CASSLGPVYGAHTGELFF. Full variable domain (remainder filled in from reference TRBV5-5 and TRBJ2-2): DAGVTQSPTHLIKTRGQQVTLRCSPISGHKSVSWYQQVLGQGPQFIFQYYEKEERGRGNFPDRFSARQFPNYSSELNVNALLLGDSALYLCASSLGPVYGAHTGELFFGEGSRLTVL.

This clonotype has more than one count but fewer than ten. The chain joins TRBV5-1 to TRBJ2-7; TRBD1 or TRBD2 may be the D gene (5 bases each). The V gene lost 4 bases and the J gene lost 7 bases, with 21 bases spanning the gap. The CDR3 consists of 15 residues. Germline values: CDR1 SGHRS, CDR2 YFSETQ. The CDR3: CASSPPWGPLREQYF. The DNA for the CDR3 is TGCGCCAGCAGCCCACCCTGGGGACCGCTCCGGGAGCAGTACTTC.

This clonotype was seen a few times. This chain uses TRBV12-3 or TRBV12-4 with TRBJ2-7; 7 nucleotides agree with TRBD1. This CDR3 has 13 amino acids. The V gene end was trimmed by 3 bases and the J gene end by 6 bases; junction bases not matched to a gene: 5. The CDR3 DNA reads as TGTGCCAGCAGTTTGCTAGGGGGCTCCGAGCAGTACTTC. Protein sequence: CASSLLGGSEQYF.

This rearrangement joins TRBV20-1 to TRBJ2-7; D is possibly TRBD1 (5 bases). Trimming took 1 base from V and 2 from J, leaving 12 bases between them. CDR3 length: 14 residues. CDR1 is DFQATT, CDR2 SNEGSKA, per germline (reference sequence). DNA of the CDR3: TGCAGTGCTAGAGGGGGCAGGTCAACCTACGAGCAGTACTTC. Protein sequence: CSARGGRSTYEQYF.

The chain employs TRBV24-1 and TRBJ2-1; maybe TRBD1 (6 bases). V shed 5 bases and J shed 2 bases, with 6 bases lying between them. The CDR3 runs 13 residues. The V gene's germline CDR1 is KGHDR and CDR2 SFDVKD. The CDR3 region has the DNA TGTGCCACCAGTGGGGGGCCCTACAATGAGCAGTTCTTC. This sequence encodes CATSGGPYNEQFF.

The sample holds many counts of this clonotype. This chain joins TRBV5-1 and TRBJ2-1; 9 bases match TRBD2. Germline loops: CDR1 SGHRS, CDR2 YFSETQ. Trimming took 2 bases from V and 9 from J; bases not matched to a gene: 24. The CDR3 sequence is 20 residues long. DNA of the CDR3: TGCGCCAGCAGCTTTTCGTCTTTTATGGCTAGCGGGGCCGCGTCCGGTGAGCAGTTCTTC. It yields the protein CASSFSSFMASGAASGEQFF.

This clonotype has just a few counts. V gene TRBV2 combines with J gene TRBJ2-5; 7 nucleotides align to TRBD1. V lost 5 bases to trimming and J lost 1 base; unmatched junction nucleotides: 7. In germline, CDR1 is SNHLY, CDR2 FYNNEI. CDR3 length: 15 residues. CDR3 region: CASSQGGPIQETQYF. The CDR3 DNA sequence: TGTGCCAGCAGTCAAGGGGGCCCTATCCAAGAGACCCAGTACTTC. Full variable domain (remainder filled in from reference TRBV2 and TRBJ2-5): EPEVTQTPSHQVTQMGQEVILRCVPISNHLYFYWYRQILGQKVEFLVSFYNNEISEKSEIFDDQFSVERPDGSNFTLKIRSTKLEDSAMYFCASSQGGPIQETQYFGPGTRLLVL.

This clonotype was observed a handful of times. The rearrangement links TRBV10-3 to TRBJ2-5, with D maybe TRBD1 (5 bases). Trimming pared 4 bases from V and 0 bases from J, leaving 21 bases between. From germline, CDR1 is ENHRY and CDR2 SYGVKD. This CDR3 has 18 residues. The CDR3 region is CAISGVAGAPSYQETQYF. The CDR3, as DNA: TGTGCCATCAGTGGAGTAGCTGGGGCCCCTTCGTACCAAGAGACCCAGTACTTC.

V gene TRBV7-9 combines with J gene TRBJ2-5, with 8 bases that match TRBD1. The CDR3 loop spans 16 amino acids. The germline CDR1 and CDR2 sequences are SEHNR and FQNEAQ (reference sequence). Losses at the gene ends were 5 bases for V and 3 bases for J; bases not matched to a gene: 11. CDR3 nucleotide sequence: TGTGCCAGCAGCCATTTCCAAGGACAGGGCAAAGAGACCCAGTACTTC. Protein sequence: CASSHFQGQGKETQYF.

This clonotype was recorded a few times. This chain connects TRBV2 to TRBJ2-2, with TRBD1 matching 11 bases. This CDR3 comprises 14 residues. CDR1 is SNHLY and CDR2 is FYNNEI in the germline V gene. Losses at the gene ends were 7 bases for V and 5 bases for J; bases not matched to a gene: 3. The CDR3 region is CASIRDRGTGELFF. DNA for the CDR3: TGTGCCAGCATCCGGGACAGGGGGACCGGGGAGCTGTTTTTT. Looking up the rest from reference TRBV2 and TRBJ2-2 gives the full variable domain: EPEVTQTPSHQVTQMGQEVILRCVPISNHLYFYWYRQILGQKVEFLVSFYNNEISEKSEIFDDQFSVERPDGSNFTLKIRSTKLEDSAMYFCASIRDRGTGELFFGEGSRLTVL.

The chain has TRBV10-3 and TRBJ1-1; D is ambiguous. Germline CDR1 is ENHRY and CDR2 is SYGVKD. Trimming stripped 0 bases from V and 2 bases from J, with 16 bases between. The length of the CDR3 is 17 residues. CDR3 in amino acids: CAISESAVSTVNTEAFF. As DNA, the CDR3 is TGTGCCATCAGTGAGTCGGCGGTCTCCACCGTTAACACTGAAGCTTTCTTT.

This clonotype occurred a few times. The chain recombines TRBV20-1 with TRBJ2-2, with D maybe TRBD2 (5 bases). Germline CDR1 is DFQATT and CDR2 is SNEGSKA (reference sequence). The V gene lost 3 bases and the J gene lost 1 base, with 12 bases spanning the gap. This CDR3 is 15 amino acids long. The CDR3 loop reads CSARRPRGNTGELFF. Written as DNA, the CDR3 is TGCAGTGCTAGGCGCCCTCGGGGGAACACCGGGGAGCTGTTTTTT.

V is TRBV18 and J is TRBJ2-3; 7 nucleotides match TRBD2. V lost 3 bases, J lost 4 bases, and 4 bases stayed unmatched. CDR3 length: 14 amino acids. From germline, CDR1 is KGHSH and CDR2 LQKENI. DNA for the CDR3: TGTGCCAGCTCACCGGATCTAGCGGCAGATACGCAGTATTTT. This sequence encodes CASSPDLAADTQYF.

This clonotype was seen a handful of times. The rearrangement uses TRBV2 and TRBJ1-2; 7 bases line up with TRBD1. V shed 6 bases and J 4 bases; nucleotides not matched to a gene: 17. This CDR3 is 17 amino acids long. Germline V lookup: CDR1 SNHLY, CDR2 FYNNEI. CDR3 bases: TGTGCCAGCAGGAGCTCCCCCGGGACAGTAGATGTCTATGGCTACACCTTC. Amino acids: CASRSSPGTVDVYGYTF.

This chain connects TRBV5-6 to TRBJ2-5; 9 bases agree with TRBD1. The germline V gene encodes CDR1 SGHDT and CDR2 YYEEEE. The CDR3 is made up of 13 amino acids. V lost 2 bases, J lost 6 bases, and 2 bases stayed unmatched. The CDR3 coding sequence is TGTGCCAGCAGCTTTGGACAGGGGCAGACCCAGTACTTC. Amino acid sequence: CASSFGQGQTQYF.

At least ten counts were recorded for this clonotype. The genes are TRBV3-1 and TRBJ1-4; TRBD1 is a possible D gene (5 bases). V shed 3 bases and J shed 9 bases, with 14 bases lying between them. Germline V gene data show CDR1 as LGHDT and CDR2 as YNNKEL (reference sequence). The CDR3 spans 14 residues. The CDR3 loop is CASSQTGDRQKLFF. The CDR3 bases are TGTGCCAGCAGCCAGACCGGGGACCGACAAAAACTGTTTTTT.

This clonotype was detected only a few times. The rearrangement joins TRBV10-1 to TRBJ2-1; 10 nucleotides match TRBD2. CDR1 is WNHNN and CDR2 is SYGVQD in the germline V gene (reference sequence). The CDR3 consists of 17 residues. Unmatched junction bases numbered 11, after V lost 2 bases and J lost 7 bases. The CDR3 protein is CASSESSGRTGGNEQFF. In DNA, the CDR3 is TGCGCCAGCAGTGAGAGTAGCGGGAGGACCGGGGGGAATGAGCAGTTCTTC.

The chain has TRBV5-1 and TRBJ2-7, with a tentative D call TRBD2 (6 bases). Germline assignment: CDR1 SGHRS and CDR2 YFSETQ. With 2 bases removed from V and 0 bases from J, the gap between germline ends came to 12 bases. The CDR3 contains 15 residues. For the CDR3, the DNA is TGCGCCAGCAGCTTTCAAGCGGGCGTCTCCTACGAGCAGTACTTC. Translation gives CASSFQAGVSYEQYF.

This clonotype showed up just a few times. The chain links TRBV11-2 to TRBJ1-1, with 9 bases aligning to TRBD1. This CDR3 comprises 19 residues. The V and J ends lost 0 bases and 4 bases, in that order; junction bases with no gene match: 15. Germline V CDR1 and CDR2: SGHAT, FQNNGV. CDR3 sequence: CASSLDWGQGRRTFTEAFF. The CDR3 bases are TGTGCCAGCAGCTTAGATTGGGGACAGGGTAGGCGGACGTTCACTGAAGCTTTCTTT.

This clonotype was counted only a few times. V gene TRBV2 combines with J gene TRBJ1-6; D remains ambiguous. The CDR3 extends over 12 amino acids. V lost 4 bases and J lost 7, with 5 bases in between. Germline V lookup: CDR1 SNHLY, CDR2 FYNNEI. Here the CDR3 reads CASSVVNSPLHF. CDR3 sequence (DNA): TGTGCCAGCAGTGTTGTGAATTCACCCCTCCACTTT.

This clonotype was counted a few times. The V call is TRBV10-3, the J call TRBJ1-1; 9 bases align to TRBD1. Germline V gives CDR1 ENHRY, CDR2 SYGVKD. The CDR3 contains 14 residues. With 6 bases clipped from V and 4 bases from J, the junction kept 6 bases outside the gene matches. The chain's CDR3 is CAIRAGTGRTEAFF. The CDR3 DNA is TGTGCCATCAGGGCCGGGACAGGGCGCACTGAAGCTTTCTTT.

This clonotype was counted a few times. This chain uses TRBV5-1 with TRBJ2-1; 14 bases match TRBD2. Germline CDR1 is SGHRS and CDR2 is YFSETQ. The ends lost 0 bases at V and 1 base at J; junction bases unmatched: 9. There are 20 residues in the CDR3. In DNA form, the CDR3 reads TGCGCCAGCAGCTTGGCGCTCGGGACTAGCGGGAGCAGGTCCTACAATGAGCAGTTCTTC. Its protein product is CASSLALGTSGSRSYNEQFF.

V usage is TRBV11-2 and J usage is TRBJ2-1; D may be TRBD1 or TRBD2 (6 bases each). Germline V gene data show CDR1 as SGHAT and CDR2 as FQNNGV. This CDR3 spans 17 amino acids. The V and J ends lost 4 bases and 2 bases respectively, with 18 bases between them. In DNA form, the CDR3 reads TGTGCCAGCAGCTCTCTACGGGGGCCGCTTACCTACAATGAGCAGTTCTTC. It codes for CASSSLRGPLTYNEQFF.

This clonotype was observed a few times. The chain employs TRBV7-9 and TRBJ1-4; D not certain. This CDR3 has 12 amino acids. Trimming removed 3 bases from V and 6 bases from J, with 5 bases in between. CDR1 is SEHNR and CDR2 is FQNEAQ in the germline V gene (reference sequence). The CDR3 spells CASSFGYEKLFF. The CDR3 region has the DNA TGTGCCAGCAGCTTCGGCTATGAAAAACTGTTTTTT.

The gene calls are TRBV7-7 and TRBJ2-5, with 9 bases identical to TRBD2. V shed 5 bases, J shed 7 bases, and the junction held 5 bases outside the gene matches. CDR1 and CDR2 (germline): SSHAT, FNYEAQ (reference sequence). CDR3 size: 13 residues. The CDR3 region has the DNA TGTGCCAGCAGCCCTAGCGGGACGGTGACCCAGTACTTC. Translation: CASSPSGTVTQYF.